This T cell receptor beta chain was sequenced for a study of CD8 T cells in ankylosing spondylitis. A quantitative 5'-RACE method, one with molecular barcodes, was used to make TCR beta libraries. TCRdb recomputed calls from the 5' RACE reads with MiXCR, one row per CDR3 protein. This table has 750,000 to 850,000 distinct CDR3 sequences, about 12% appearing once. With respect to this clonotype: Its antigen is not identified.

Whole-study findings and limits: Significant enrichment of disease-linked clones was reported in matched ankylosing spondylitis synovial fluid. Ankylosing spondylitis blood appeared to carry a characteristic TCR beta motif of roughly 8 highly homologous variants. Disease-linked clones bore a CD8+ phenotype, appearing relatively rarely in peripheral blood. In synovial fluid and blood from reactive arthritis, some motif variants were previously reported.

Germline V gives CDR1 SGHRS, CDR2 YFSETQ. This CDR3 has 13 amino acids. V dropped 4 bases and J dropped 9; count of bases not matched to a gene: 6. The rearrangement joins TRBV5-1 to TRBJ1-2; 10 nucleotides align to TRBD1. The TCR sequence derives from a male donor with ankylosing spondylitis. Sequences were obtained from blood, either unsorted or a sorted T cell fraction (not recorded which). CDR3 coding DNA: TGCGCCAGCAGCCCCGGGACAGGGGTCCGCTACACCTTC. Translating it yields CASSPGTGVRYTF.